Below are 30 T cell receptor beta chains sequenced from a single sample in a study of T cell responses to AZD1222 COVID-19 vaccine. Assay: immunoSEQ multiplex PCR; the TCRdb copy retains only in-frame clones and omits some. The table lists roughly 100,000 clones, around nine tenths of them singletons, with 3.3% in the top ten. The sample consisted of peripheral blood, taken 28 days after the second dose of the MenACWY control vaccine. The receptors here all came from an adult who received the MenACWY meningococcal vaccine as a control.

The gene calls are TRBV7-8 and TRBJ1-6, with D possibly matching TRBD1 (5 bases). Trimming pared 2 bases from V and 5 bases from J, leaving 10 bases between. From germline, CDR1 is SGHVS and CDR2 FQNEAQ. The CDR3 is made up of 15 amino acids. In DNA, the CDR3 is TGTGCCAGCAGCTTACTACAGGTGAATAATTCACCCCTCCACTTT. Translation: CASSLLQVNNSPLHF.

The rearrangement uses TRBV7-6 and TRBJ2-3, with D perhaps matching TRBD2 (5 bases). Trimming removed 5 bases from V and 6 bases from J, with 15 bases in between. This CDR3 spans 14 amino acids. In germline, CDR1 is SGHVS, CDR2 FNYEAQ. The CDR3 nucleotides are TGTGCCAGCAGCCCTCTACTCGGGGAGGATACGCAGTATTTT. Residues: CASSPLLGEDTQYF.

The gene calls are TRBV6-6 and TRBJ2-7, with 8 nucleotides matching TRBD1. From germline, CDR1 is MNHNY and CDR2 SVGAGI (reference sequence). The V and J ends lost 5 bases and 3 bases, in that order; junction bases with no gene match: 9. CDR3 length: 15 amino acids. CDR3 nucleotides: TGTGCCAGCAGTGACCCGGACAGGGTAGGCTACGAGCAGTACTTC. This sequence encodes CASSDPDRVGYEQYF.

The chain couples TRBV5-5 to TRBJ1-1, with TRBD1 as a possible D gene (5 bases). The germline CDR1 and CDR2 sequences are SGHKS and YYEKEE (reference sequence). V was trimmed by 0 bases and J by 1 base, leaving 10 bases between them. The CDR3 is made up of 15 amino acids. CDR3 region: CASSLVRGPNTEAFF. The DNA for the CDR3 is TGTGCCAGCAGCTTGGTCCGGGGCCCGAACACTGAAGCTTTCTTT.

The chain employs TRBV5-4 and TRBJ2-7, with D possibly TRBD1 on 5 matching bases. The CDR3 runs 16 residues. The germline gives CDR1 SGHNT, CDR2 YYREEE (reference sequence). The V end lost 4 bases, the J end lost 5 bases, and 22 bases lay between the germline ends. CDR3 region: CASSPDRRGSLNEQYF. CDR3 DNA sequence: TGTGCCAGCAGCCCGGATCGAAGGGGCAGCCTTAACGAGCAGTACTTC. Combining the CDR3 with reference TRBV5-4 and TRBJ2-7 gives the whole variable domain ETGVTQSPTHLIKTRGQQVTLRCSSQSGHNTVSWYQQALGQGPQFIFQYYREEENGRGNFPPRFSGLQFPNYSSELNVNALELDDSALYLCASSPDRRGSLNEQYFGPGTRLTVT.

V gene TRBV27 combines with J gene TRBJ2-7; 10 nucleotides line up with TRBD1. The CDR3 has 15 residues. V shed 5 bases, J shed 6 bases, and the junction held 10 bases outside the gene matches. Germline assignment: CDR1 MNHEY and CDR2 SMNVEV (reference sequence). The CDR3 nucleotides are TGTGCCAGCAGTGACACACAGGACAGGGGGGGCGAGCAGTACTTC. Its translation: CASSDTQDRGGEQYF.

This clone was seen more than once but under ten times. This chain uses TRBV18 with TRBJ1-2; D ambiguous. The length of the CDR3 is 16 residues. V lost 3 bases and J 4 bases, leaving 18 bases between the germline ends. Germline V gene sequence: CDR1 KGHSH, CDR2 LQKENI. The CDR3 protein is CASSPVKVTSGYGYTF. In DNA, the CDR3 is TGTGCCAGCTCACCGGTAAAAGTAACATCTGGCTATGGCTACACCTTC.

The V call is TRBV4-1, the J call TRBJ1-3; unclear D gene. This CDR3 has 12 residues. V shed 0 bases and J shed 4 bases, with 1 base lying between them. Germline V gene lookup returns CDR1 MGHRA and CDR2 YSYEKL. The CDR3 reads CASSQEGNTIYF. The CDR3 DNA sequence: TGCGCCAGCAGCCAAGAAGGAAACACCATATATTTT.

This clone showed up just a few times. This sequence joins TRBV7-2 and TRBJ1-2; TRBD1 aligns across 8 bases. This CDR3 comprises 14 residues. The ends lost 5 bases at V and 8 bases at J; junction bases unmatched: 10. Germline loops: CDR1 SGHTA, CDR2 FQGNSA. DNA of the CDR3: TGTGCCAGCAGCCCAGGACAGGGAGGGAGGGGCTACACCTTC. This encodes CASSPGQGGRGYTF.

The chain is built from TRBV7-5 and TRBJ2-2. TRBV7-5 corresponds to a pseudogene. This CDR3 is 18 amino acids long. The CDR3 spells CVRSLGPRRPPNTGELFF. CDR3 coding DNA: TGTGTCAGAAGCTTAGGGCCCCGGCGCCCGCCGAACACCGGGGAGCTGTTTTTT.

This chain uses TRBV28 with TRBJ1-5; 7 bases agree with TRBD1. Per germline, CDR1 MDHEN and CDR2 SYDVKM. The CDR3 length is 16 residues. Trimming cost V 10 bases and J 6 bases; bases outside gene matches: 18. DNA of the CDR3: TGTGCCACCCTTACGTCGACAGGGATGATAGTTCAGCCCCAGCATTTT. Protein product: CATLTSTGMIVQPQHF.

CDR3 DNA: TGTGCCAGCAGCTGGGCGGGATATGGCGAGCAGTACTTC. It encodes CASSWAGYGEQYF. The V gene is TRBV5-6, the J gene TRBJ2-7; weak D call: TRBD2 (6 bases). V lost 3 bases and J lost 6, with 13 bases in between. The CDR3 consists of 13 residues. CDR1 SGHDT and CDR2 YYEEEE come from the germline V gene.

The J gene is TRBJ2-7, the V gene TRBV4-1; TRBD1 might be the D (5 bases). The germline V gene has CDR1 MGHRA and CDR2 YSYEKL. This CDR3 has 18 amino acids. V was clipped by 0 bases and J by 3 bases, with 21 bases between them. The CDR3 is CASSQEISWGEVGYEQYF. In nucleotides, the CDR3 is TGCGCCAGCAGCCAAGAAATTTCGTGGGGCGAGGTGGGCTACGAGCAGTACTTC.

The chain is built from TRBV7-3 and TRBJ2-2, with D possibly being TRBD2 (6 bases). The CDR3 is 13 residues long. Germline V gene data show CDR1 as SGHTA and CDR2 as FQGTGA. Between the trimmed V and J ends, which lost 5 bases and 6 bases, there was a span of 10 bases. CDR3 amino acids: CASSRSGAGELFF. The CDR3 region has the DNA TGTGCCAGCAGCCGTTCGGGGGCCGGGGAGCTGTTTTTT.

J is TRBJ1-5 and V is TRBV28; D ambiguous. The CDR3 totals 12 residues. Germline assignment: CDR1 MDHEN and CDR2 SYDVKM. V lost 5 bases and J 6 bases, leaving 8 bases between the germline ends. CDR3 sequence (DNA): TGTGCCAGCAGTCTCGGGGTTCAGCCCCAGCATTTT. Its protein is CASSLGVQPQHF.

The chain links TRBV27 to TRBJ1-5; D remains ambiguous. The germline V and J ends were trimmed by 1 base and 10 bases, with 14 bases remaining between them. CDR3 length equals 14 residues. Per the germline V gene, CDR1 is MNHEY and CDR2 is SMNVEV (reference sequence). The CDR3 DNA reads TGTGCCAGCAGTTTATTGGGCACGTCTGAACCCCAGCATTTT. Translating gives CASSLLGTSEPQHF.

This clone has more than one count but fewer than ten. V usage is TRBV6-6 and J usage is TRBJ1-1, with D tentatively TRBD1 (5 bases). CDR1 and CDR2 (germline): MNHNY, SVGAGI (reference sequence). The length of the CDR3 is 16 residues. V shed 5 bases and J shed 1 base, with 17 bases lying between them. DNA of the CDR3: TGTGCCAGCAGTCGACCCTCCAGGGCCTCGAACACTGAAGCTTTCTTT. Its translation: CASSRPSRASNTEAFF.

The V gene is TRBV4-1, the J gene TRBJ1-1; TRBD1 agrees at 9 bases. Germline CDR1 reads MGHRA; CDR2 reads YSYEKL. The J segment lost 4 bases and the V segment lost 4 bases, leaving 10 bases of the junction unmatched. CDR3 size: 16 residues. CDR3 in amino acids: CASSPPQGAASTEAFF. CDR3 bases: TGCGCCAGCAGCCCACCACAGGGGGCTGCAAGCACTGAAGCTTTCTTT.

This chain uses TRBV2 with TRBJ1-4; TRBD1 is a possible D gene (5 bases). V was cut by 10 bases and J by 0 bases, with 12 bases left in between. Germline V gene data show CDR1 as SNHLY and CDR2 as FYNNEI. This CDR3 comprises 14 residues. CDR3 residues: CAIPDTATNEKLFF. In DNA form, the CDR3 reads TGTGCCATTCCGGACACCGCAACTAATGAAAAACTGTTTTTT.

The chain has TRBV24-1 and TRBJ2-7, with 12 bases fitting TRBD2. Trimming took 6 bases from V and 6 from J; bases not matched to a gene: 11. The CDR3 length is 16 residues. Per the germline V gene, CDR1 is KGHDR and CDR2 is SFDVKD. The CDR3, as DNA: TGTGCCACCAGTTCCGGGACTAGCGGGCGACGGGGCGAGCAGTACTTC. It is translated as CATSSGTSGRRGEQYF.

The V call is TRBV7-6, the J call TRBJ2-1; 13 nucleotides line up with TRBD2. CDR1 and CDR2 (germline): SGHVS, FNYEAQ. Germline trimming cut 4 bases from V and 5 bases from J; bases unmatched to any gene: 5. The CDR3 sequence is 16 residues long. The CDR3 DNA is TGTGCCAGCAGCTCCGAACTAGCGGGGGGGAACAATGAGCAGTTCTTC. It specifies CASSSELAGGNNEQFF.

The V call is TRBV18, the J call TRBJ1-1; the D gene is possibly TRBD1 (5 bases). The V end was cut by 3 bases, the J end by 4 bases, with 12 bases between. This CDR3 contains 14 residues. CDR1 is KGHSH and CDR2 is LQKENI in the germline V gene. The CDR3 is CASSPGVVGTEAFF. Written as DNA, the CDR3 is TGTGCCAGCTCACCGGGGGTAGTGGGCACTGAAGCTTTCTTT.

The sample holds one count of this clone. The CDR3 spells CASSRDRGVTDTQYF. The CDR3 DNA reads TGTGCCAGCAGCCGAGACAGGGGTGTGACAGATACGCAGTATTTT. The chain joins TRBV5-6 to TRBJ2-3; 8 bases agree with TRBD1. The CDR3 contains 15 residues. Per germline, CDR1 SGHDT and CDR2 YYEEEE. Trimming removed 4 bases from V and 3 bases from J; junction bases left unmatched: 7.

The gene calls are TRBV6-6 and TRBJ2-7; TRBD2 might be the D (6 bases). Trimming removed 0 bases at V and 1 base at J, with 13 bases between. This CDR3 is 16 amino acids long. Per germline, CDR1 MNHNY and CDR2 SVGAGI (reference sequence). CDR3 residues: CASSYSRIADSYEQYF. The CDR3 DNA reads TGTGCCAGCAGTTACTCGAGGATAGCGGATTCCTACGAGCAGTACTTC.

The chain joins TRBV2 to TRBJ1-2; maybe TRBD1 (5 bases). The V gene lost 4 bases and the J gene lost 4 bases, with 13 bases spanning the gap. There are 14 residues in the CDR3. CDR1 SNHLY and CDR2 FYNNEI come from the germline V gene. In DNA form, the CDR3 reads TGTGCCAGCAGTGGCAGGGAGGTCGGCTATGGCTACACCTTC. It specifies CASSGREVGYGYTF.

The chain uses TRBV10-3 and TRBJ1-2, with D maybe TRBD1 (5 bases). The CDR3 is made up of 16 amino acids. Trimming took off 0 bases at V and 5 bases at J, with 16 bases between the two ends. CDR1 ENHRY and CDR2 SYGVKD come from the germline V gene. CDR3 amino acids: CAISESAFRTPYGYTF. CDR3 nucleotide sequence: TGTGCCATCAGTGAGTCGGCTTTCAGGACACCTTATGGCTACACCTTC.

The chain links TRBV19 to TRBJ1-1; D is unclear. The CDR3 has 11 amino acids. The germline V gene has CDR1 LNHDA and CDR2 SQIVND (reference sequence). Trimming left V 5 bases short and J 6 bases short, with 7 bases between. The CDR3 DNA is TGTGCCAGTAGTTATGGAGCTGAAGCTTTCTTT. Protein: CASSYGAEAFF.

V and J are TRBV7-2 and TRBJ1-2, with TRBD1 as a possible D gene (5 bases). The CDR3 runs to 16 residues. CDR1 and CDR2 from the germline V gene are SGHTA and FQGNSA. The V end lost 5 bases, the J end lost 5 bases, and 21 bases lay between the germline ends. CDR3 nucleotide sequence: TGTGCCAGCAGCCTAGATTGGGGGGGTAGAGGATATGGCTACACCTTC. It is translated as CASSLDWGGRGYGYTF.

This sequence joins TRBV6-2 or TRBV6-3 and TRBJ1-1; the D is unclear. The length of the CDR3 is 11 residues. V was cut by 1 base and J by 8 bases, with 5 bases left in between. Germline values: CDR1 MNHEY, CDR2 SVGEGT. Here the CDR3 DNA reads TGTGCCAGCAGTTACTACAGCGAAGCTTTCTTT. Its protein product is CASSYYSEAFF.

This CDR3 reads CASGGETDTQYF. CDR3 in DNA: TGTGCCTCCGGAGGTGAGACAGATACGCAGTATTTT. This rearrangement joins TRBV24-1 to TRBJ2-3; a possible D gene is TRBD2 (5 bases). V gave up 12 bases and J gave up 3 bases, with 12 bases separating them. The CDR3 loop spans 12 amino acids. Per germline, CDR1 KGHDR and CDR2 SFDVKD.